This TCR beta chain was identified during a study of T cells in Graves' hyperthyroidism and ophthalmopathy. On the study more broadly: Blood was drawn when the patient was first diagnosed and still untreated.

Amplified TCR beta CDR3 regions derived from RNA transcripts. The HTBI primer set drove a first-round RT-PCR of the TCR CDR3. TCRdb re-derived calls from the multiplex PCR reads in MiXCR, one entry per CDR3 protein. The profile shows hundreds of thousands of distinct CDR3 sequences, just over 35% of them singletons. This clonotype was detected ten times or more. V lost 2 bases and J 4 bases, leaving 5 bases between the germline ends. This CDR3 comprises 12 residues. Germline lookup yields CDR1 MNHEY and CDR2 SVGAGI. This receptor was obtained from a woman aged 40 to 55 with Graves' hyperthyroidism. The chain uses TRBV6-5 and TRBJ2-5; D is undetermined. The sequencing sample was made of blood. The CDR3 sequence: CASSYVPETQYF. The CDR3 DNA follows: TGTGCCAGCAGTTACGTGCCAGAGACCCAGTACTTC.